This passage covers 14 T cell receptor beta chains from one sample sequenced in a study of cytomegalovirus exposure and HLA in healthy donors. PCR used 60 Vbeta primers and 13 Jbeta primers. Profiling relied on immunoSEQ multiplex PCR, and the TCRdb table lists in-frame clones only, not all of them. Found here are 90,000 to 150,000 clones, 81% of them singletons; the top ten hold around 2.2%. The specimen sequenced was PBMCs. All receptors come from a woman aged 40 to 55 in good health and CMV-seronegative.

This clone was found once. The chain recombines TRBV11-2 with TRBJ1-1, with D possibly TRBD1 on 6 matching bases. Trimming stripped 4 bases from V and 7 bases from J, with 16 bases between. Per the germline V gene, CDR1 is SGHAT and CDR2 is FQNNGV. This CDR3 has 14 residues. CDR3 nucleotide sequence: TGTGCCAGCAGCTCAATCCAGGGGAGGGTTGAAGCTTTCTTT. The encoded protein is CASSSIQGRVEAFF.

This clone was seen only once. The CDR3 DNA sequence: TGTGCCAGCAGCAAGTCACCGACCGTTCGGGGGGGCGAGCAGTACTTC. Encoded protein: CASSKSPTVRGGEQYF. The V gene is TRBV21-1, the J gene TRBJ2-7; no check of the table's D call, TRBD2, against the DNA was made. TRBV21-1 is a documented pseudogene. This CDR3 region has 16 residues.

Turning to this clone: One end of the junction does not line up with germline, which may come from a read error. The gene calls are TRBV7-9 and TRBJ1-5, with D possibly TRBD1 on 5 matching bases. This CDR3 contains 14 residues. The germline V gene has CDR1 SEHNR and CDR2 FQNEAQ (reference sequence). In nucleotides, the CDR3 is TGTGCCAGCAGCGCGACAGATAGCAATCAGCCCCGGCATTTT. It translates to CASSATDSNQPRHF. Drawing the rest from reference TRBV7-9 and TRBJ1-5, the complete variable domain is DTGVSQNPRHKITKRGQNVTFRCDPISEHNRLYWYRQTLGQGPEFLTYFQNEAQLEKSRLLSDRFSAERPKGSFSTLEIQRTEQGDSAMYLCASSATDSNQPRHFGDGTRLSIL.

V gene TRBV5-1 combines with J gene TRBJ1-2; 7 positions match TRBD1. The CDR3 runs to 14 residues. J was trimmed by 5 bases and V by 2 bases; bases with no gene match: 6. Germline CDR1 is SGHRS and CDR2 is YFSETQ. In DNA, the CDR3 is TGCGCCAGCAGCTTAATACAGGGGCAGTATGGCTACACCTTC. This sequence encodes CASSLIQGQYGYTF.

The chain carries TRBV7-8 and TRBJ1-2; D remains unclear. V was cut by 7 bases and J by 5 bases, with 14 bases left in between. This CDR3 has 13 residues. Germline assignment: CDR1 SGHVS and CDR2 FQNEAQ. The CDR3 region is CASTQRMEYGYTF. CDR3 DNA sequence: TGTGCCAGCACCCAGCGGATGGAGTATGGCTACACCTTC.

The chain combines TRBV4-2 with TRBJ2-1, with D possibly being TRBD2 (6 bases). V was pared by 3 bases and J by 10 bases, with 16 bases between. Germline values: CDR1 LGHNA, CDR2 YNFKEQ. The CDR3 totals 14 residues. The CDR3 sequence is CASSQGTPPGEQFF. The CDR3 DNA sequence: TGTGCCAGCAGCCAGGGGACTCCACCGGGCGAGCAGTTCTTC.

The chain uses TRBV2 and TRBJ2-2; 7 bases line up with TRBD1. CDR3 size: 15 residues. The junction had 6 bases not matched to a gene; V was cut back by 4 bases and J by 4 bases. CDR1 and CDR2 from the germline V gene are SNHLY and FYNNEI. The CDR3 region is CASSGRQGGTGELFF. The CDR3 DNA reads as TGTGCCAGCAGTGGTCGACAGGGCGGCACCGGGGAGCTGTTTTTT. The variable domain in full, with the rest retrieved from reference TRBV2 and TRBJ2-2, is EPEVTQTPSHQVTQMGQEVILRCVPISNHLYFYWYRQILGQKVEFLVSFYNNEISEKSEIFDDQFSVERPDGSNFTLKIRSTKLEDSAMYFCASSGRQGGTGELFFGEGSRLTVL.

The chain carries TRBV14 and TRBJ2-5; 8 bases are shared with TRBD1. The CDR3 contains 15 residues. Trimming cost V 1 base and J 4 bases; bases outside gene matches: 5. The germline gives CDR1 SGHDN, CDR2 FVKESK. CDR3 nucleotide sequence: TGTGCCAGCAGCCAAGTCCAGGGGGCTTTAGAGACCCAGTACTTC. Its translation: CASSQVQGALETQYF.

This chain joins TRBV7-2 and TRBJ1-1; D not certain. The CDR3 runs 11 residues. CDR1 is SGHTA, CDR2 FQGNSA, per germline. V lost 6 bases, J lost 5 bases, and 7 bases lay in between. The CDR3 DNA reads TGTGCCAGCAGGGCACAAACTGAAGCTTTCTTT. Translated: CASRAQTEAFF. The whole variable domain, remainder taken from reference TRBV7-2 and TRBJ1-1, is GAGVSQSPSNKVTEKGKDVELRCDPISGHTALYWYRQSLGQGLEFLIYFQGNSAPDKSGLPSDRFSAERTGGSVSTLTIQRTQQEDSAVYLCASRAQTEAFFGQGTRLTVV.

This clone came up a few times. The CDR3, as DNA: TGTGCCAGCAGTCGGTCGCGTGGCGAGCAGTACTTC. Its protein product is CASSRSRGEQYF. The genes are TRBV27 and TRBJ2-7; no firm D call. The CDR3 is 12 amino acids. V lost 5 bases and J lost 6, with 11 bases in between. In germline, CDR1 is MNHEY, CDR2 SMNVEV (reference sequence).

In DNA form, the CDR3 reads TGTGCCAGCAGCCACGGACAGGTTGGCGAAAAACTGTTTTTT. Amino acid sequence: CASSHGQVGEKLFF. The chain carries TRBV7-2 and TRBJ1-4, with 7 bases lining up with TRBD1. In germline, CDR1 is SGHTA, CDR2 FQGNSA. The ends lost 5 bases at V and 8 bases at J; junction bases unmatched: 8. The CDR3 runs to 14 residues. The full variable domain, completed using reference TRBV7-2 and TRBJ1-4, is GAGVSQSPSNKVTEKGKDVELRCDPISGHTALYWYRQSLGQGLEFLIYFQGNSAPDKSGLPSDRFSAERTGGSVSTLTIQRTQQEDSAVYLCASSHGQVGEKLFFGSGTQLSVL.

This rearrangement joins TRBV7-3 to TRBJ1-2; tentatively, D is TRBD1 (5 bases). V was shortened by 1 base and J by 0 bases, with 15 bases between the two germline ends. This CDR3 has 17 residues. CDR1 and CDR2 from the germline V gene are SGHTA and FQGTGA. CDR3 DNA sequence: TGTGCCAGCAGCTTAAGACCTCCGCAGGGTACTAACTATGGCTACACCTTC. It translates to CASSLRPPQGTNYGYTF.

This clone has a single count. Other DNA sequences of this sample code for an identical CDR3. The gene calls are TRBV9 and TRBJ1-1; the D is unclear. The V gene's germline CDR1 is SGDLS and CDR2 YYNGEE. CDR3 length: 14 residues. V was cut by 0 bases and J by 5 bases, with 11 bases left in between. Written as DNA, the CDR3 is TGTGCCAGCAGCGTAGTCCCGGGTGGGACTGAAGCTTTCTTT. It specifies CASSVVPGGTEAFF.

The chain recombines TRBV23-1 with TRBJ1-2; perhaps TRBD1 as D (5 bases). TRBV23-1 belongs to the ORF category, with a function that is uncertain. Trimming pared 0 bases from V and 8 bases from J, leaving 16 bases between. CDR3 length: 15 amino acids. The CDR3 here is CASSQSTKGKGGYTF. The CDR3 nucleotides read TGCGCCAGCAGTCAATCTACGAAGGGTAAGGGGGGCTACACCTTC.